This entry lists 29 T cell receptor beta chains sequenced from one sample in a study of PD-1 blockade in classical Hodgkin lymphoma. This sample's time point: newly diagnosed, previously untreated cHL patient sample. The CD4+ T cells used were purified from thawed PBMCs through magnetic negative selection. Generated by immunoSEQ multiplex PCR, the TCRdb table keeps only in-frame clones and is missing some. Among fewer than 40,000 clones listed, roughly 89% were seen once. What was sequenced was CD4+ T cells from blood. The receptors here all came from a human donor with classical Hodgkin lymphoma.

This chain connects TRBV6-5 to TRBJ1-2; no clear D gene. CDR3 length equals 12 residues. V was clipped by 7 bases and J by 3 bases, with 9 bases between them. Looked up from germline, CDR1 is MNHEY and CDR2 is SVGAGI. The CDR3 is CASTPSYYGYTF. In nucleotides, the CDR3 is TGTGCCAGCACCCCGAGCTACTATGGCTACACCTTC.

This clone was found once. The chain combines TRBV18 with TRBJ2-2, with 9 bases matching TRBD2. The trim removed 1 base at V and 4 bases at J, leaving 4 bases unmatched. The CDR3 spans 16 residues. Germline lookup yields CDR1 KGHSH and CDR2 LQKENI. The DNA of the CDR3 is TGTGCCAGCTCACCACTCTCTAGCGGGGTCACCGGGGAGCTGTTTTTT. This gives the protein CASSPLSSGVTGELFF.

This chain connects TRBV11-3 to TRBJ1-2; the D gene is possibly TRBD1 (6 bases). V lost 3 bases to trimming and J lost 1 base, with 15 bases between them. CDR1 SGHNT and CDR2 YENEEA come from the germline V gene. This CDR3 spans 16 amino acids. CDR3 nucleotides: TGTGCCAGCAGCTTCTGTGGACAGCCTTATAACTATGGCTACACCTTC. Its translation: CASSFCGQPYNYGYTF.

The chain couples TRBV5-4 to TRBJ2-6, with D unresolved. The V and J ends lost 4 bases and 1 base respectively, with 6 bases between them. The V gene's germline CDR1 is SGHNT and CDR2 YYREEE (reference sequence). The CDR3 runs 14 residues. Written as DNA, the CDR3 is TGTGCCAGCAGCCCTCCATCTGGGGCCAACGTCCTGACTTTC. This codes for CASSPPSGANVLTF.

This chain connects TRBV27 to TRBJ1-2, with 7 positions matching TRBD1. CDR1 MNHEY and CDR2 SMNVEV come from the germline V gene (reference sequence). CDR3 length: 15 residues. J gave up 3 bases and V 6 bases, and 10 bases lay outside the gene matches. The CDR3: CASSLTGVGDYGYTF. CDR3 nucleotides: TGTGCCAGCAGCCTCACAGGGGTCGGAGACTATGGCTACACCTTC.

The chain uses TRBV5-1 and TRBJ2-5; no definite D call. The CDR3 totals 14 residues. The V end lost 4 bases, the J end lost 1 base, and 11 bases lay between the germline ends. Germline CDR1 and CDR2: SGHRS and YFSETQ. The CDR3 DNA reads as TGCGCCAGCAGCCCCCAGTATACCCAAGAGACCCAGTACTTC. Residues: CASSPQYTQETQYF.

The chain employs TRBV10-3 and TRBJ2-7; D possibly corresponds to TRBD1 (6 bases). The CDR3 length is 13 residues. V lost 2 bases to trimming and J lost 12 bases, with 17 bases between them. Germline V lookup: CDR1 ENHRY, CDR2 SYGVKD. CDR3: CAISEVIEGGLYF. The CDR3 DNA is TGTGCCATCAGTGAGGTAATAGAAGGGGGTCTGTACTTC.

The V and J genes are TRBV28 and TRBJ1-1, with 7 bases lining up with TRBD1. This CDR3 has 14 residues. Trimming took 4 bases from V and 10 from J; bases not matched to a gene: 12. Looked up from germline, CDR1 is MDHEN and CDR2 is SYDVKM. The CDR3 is CASSSTFGTAGAFF. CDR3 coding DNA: TGTGCCAGCAGTTCCACATTTGGGACAGCTGGAGCTTTCTTT.

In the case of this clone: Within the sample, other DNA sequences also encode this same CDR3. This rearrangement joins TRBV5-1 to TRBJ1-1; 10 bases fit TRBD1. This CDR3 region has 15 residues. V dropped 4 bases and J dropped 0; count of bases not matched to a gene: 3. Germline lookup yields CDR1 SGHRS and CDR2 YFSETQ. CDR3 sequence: CASSPGQGMNTEAFF. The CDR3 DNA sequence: TGCGCCAGCAGCCCGGGACAGGGGATGAACACTGAAGCTTTCTTT.

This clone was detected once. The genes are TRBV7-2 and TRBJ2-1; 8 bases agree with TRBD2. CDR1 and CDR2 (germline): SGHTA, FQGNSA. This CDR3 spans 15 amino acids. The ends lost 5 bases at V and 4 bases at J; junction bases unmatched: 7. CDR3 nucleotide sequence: TGTGCCAGCAGCCCCAACCGGGGGGGATACAATGAGCAGTTCTTC. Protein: CASSPNRGGYNEQFF.

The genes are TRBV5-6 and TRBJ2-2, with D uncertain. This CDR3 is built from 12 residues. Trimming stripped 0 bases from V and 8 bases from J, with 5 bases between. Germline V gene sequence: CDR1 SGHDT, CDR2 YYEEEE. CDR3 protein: CASSLGPGELFF. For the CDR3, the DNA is TGTGCCAGCAGCTTGGGTCCGGGGGAGCTGTTTTTT. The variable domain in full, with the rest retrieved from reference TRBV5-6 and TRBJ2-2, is DAGVTQSPTHLIKTRGQQVTLRCSPKSGHDTVSWYQQALGQGPQFIFQYYEEEERQRGNFPDRFSGHQFPNYSSELNVNALLLGDSALYLCASSLGPGELFFGEGSRLTVL.

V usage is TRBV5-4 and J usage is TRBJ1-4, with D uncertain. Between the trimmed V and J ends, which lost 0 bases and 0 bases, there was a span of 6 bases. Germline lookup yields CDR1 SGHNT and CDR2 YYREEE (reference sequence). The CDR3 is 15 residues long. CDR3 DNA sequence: TGTGCCAGCAGCTTGGATTCCTCAACTAATGAAAAACTGTTTTTT. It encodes CASSLDSSTNEKLFF.

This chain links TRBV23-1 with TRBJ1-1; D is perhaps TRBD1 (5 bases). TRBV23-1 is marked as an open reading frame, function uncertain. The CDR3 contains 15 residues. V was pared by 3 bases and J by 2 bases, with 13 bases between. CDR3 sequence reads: CASSHQRQLNTEAFF. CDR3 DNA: TGCGCCAGCAGTCATCAAAGACAGCTCAACACTGAAGCTTTCTTT.

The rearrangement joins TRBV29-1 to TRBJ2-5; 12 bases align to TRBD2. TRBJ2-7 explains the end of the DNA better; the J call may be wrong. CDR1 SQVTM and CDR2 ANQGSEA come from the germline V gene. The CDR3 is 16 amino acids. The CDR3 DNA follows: TGCAGCGTCGTAAGCGTCTCTAGCGGGAGGGCCTACGAGCAGTACTTC. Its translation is CSVVSVSSGRAYEQYF.

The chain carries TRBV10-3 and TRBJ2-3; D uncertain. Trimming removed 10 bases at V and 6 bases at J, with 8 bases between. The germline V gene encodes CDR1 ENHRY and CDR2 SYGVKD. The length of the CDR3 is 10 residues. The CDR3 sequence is CATFKDTQYF. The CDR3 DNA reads TGTGCCACATTTAAGGATACGCAGTATTTT.

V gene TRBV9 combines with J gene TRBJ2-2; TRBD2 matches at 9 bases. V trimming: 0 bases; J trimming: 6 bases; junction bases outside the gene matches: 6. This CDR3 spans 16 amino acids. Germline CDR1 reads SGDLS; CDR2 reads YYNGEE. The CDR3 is CASSVDVAGAPGELFF. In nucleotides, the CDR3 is TGTGCCAGCAGCGTAGATGTAGCGGGAGCCCCCGGGGAGCTGTTTTTT.

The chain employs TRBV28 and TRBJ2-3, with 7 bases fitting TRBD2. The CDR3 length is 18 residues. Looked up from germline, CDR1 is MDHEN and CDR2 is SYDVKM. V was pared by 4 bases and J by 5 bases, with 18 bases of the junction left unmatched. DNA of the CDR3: TGTGCCAGCAGTTACCGCCGCGGGAGTCTCTCTTACGTAGATACGCAGTATTTT. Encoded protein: CASSYRRGSLSYVDTQYF. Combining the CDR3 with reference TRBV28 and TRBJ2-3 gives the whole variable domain DVKVTQSSRYLVKRTGEKVFLECVQDMDHENMFWYRQDPGLGLRLIYFSYDVKMKEKGDIPEGYSVSREKKERFSLILESASTNQTSMYLCASSYRRGSLSYVDTQYFGPGTRLTVL.

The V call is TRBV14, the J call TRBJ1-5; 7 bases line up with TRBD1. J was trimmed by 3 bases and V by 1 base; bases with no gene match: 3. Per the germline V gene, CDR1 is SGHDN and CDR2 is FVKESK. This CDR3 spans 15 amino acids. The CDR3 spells CASSQGQGNNQPQHF. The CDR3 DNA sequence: TGTGCCAGCAGCCAAGGACAGGGAAACAATCAGCCCCAGCATTTT. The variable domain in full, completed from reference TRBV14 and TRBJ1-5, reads EAGVTQFPSHSVIEKGQTVTLRCDPISGHDNLYWYRRVMGKEIKFLLHFVKESKQDESGMPNNRFLAERTGGTYSTLKVQPAELEDSGVYFCASSQGQGNNQPQHFGDGTRLSIL.

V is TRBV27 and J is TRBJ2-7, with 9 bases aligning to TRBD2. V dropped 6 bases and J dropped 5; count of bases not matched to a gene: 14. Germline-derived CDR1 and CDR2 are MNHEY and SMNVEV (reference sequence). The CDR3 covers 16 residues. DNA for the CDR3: TGTGCCAGCAGCCCCCGGTTAAGCGGGGGGCCCCACGAGCAGTACTTC. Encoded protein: CASSPRLSGGPHEQYF.

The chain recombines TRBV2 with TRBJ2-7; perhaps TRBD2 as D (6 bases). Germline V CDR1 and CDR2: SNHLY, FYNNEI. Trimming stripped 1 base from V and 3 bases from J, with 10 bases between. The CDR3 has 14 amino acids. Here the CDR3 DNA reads TGTGCCAGCAGTGAAGATCGGGAGATCTACGAGCAGTACTTC. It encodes CASSEDREIYEQYF.

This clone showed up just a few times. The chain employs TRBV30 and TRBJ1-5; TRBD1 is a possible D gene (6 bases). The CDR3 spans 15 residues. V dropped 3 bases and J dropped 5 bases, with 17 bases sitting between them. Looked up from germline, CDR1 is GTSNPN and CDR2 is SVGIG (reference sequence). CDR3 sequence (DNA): TGTGCCTGGAGGGCCCCCGGGACAAGATATCAGCCCCAGCATTTT. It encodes CAWRAPGTRYQPQHF.

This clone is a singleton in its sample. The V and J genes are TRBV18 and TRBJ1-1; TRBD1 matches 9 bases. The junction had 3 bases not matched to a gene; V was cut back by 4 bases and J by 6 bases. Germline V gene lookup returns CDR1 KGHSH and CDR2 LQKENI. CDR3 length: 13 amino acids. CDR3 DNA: TGTGCCAGCTCACGGACAGGGGACTCTGAAGCTTTCTTT. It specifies CASSRTGDSEAFF.

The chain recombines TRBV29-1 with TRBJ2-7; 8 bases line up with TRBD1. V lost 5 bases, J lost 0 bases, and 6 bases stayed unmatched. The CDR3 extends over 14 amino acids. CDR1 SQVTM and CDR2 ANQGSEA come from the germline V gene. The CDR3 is CSVSYRGFSYEQYF. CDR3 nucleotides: TGCAGCGTTTCCTACAGGGGGTTCTCCTACGAGCAGTACTTC.

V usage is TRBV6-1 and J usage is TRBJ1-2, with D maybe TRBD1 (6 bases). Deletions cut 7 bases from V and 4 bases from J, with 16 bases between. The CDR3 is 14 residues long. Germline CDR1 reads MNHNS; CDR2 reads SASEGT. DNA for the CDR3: TGTGCCAGCAACAAGGAAGGGGGAAGCTATGGCTACACCTTC. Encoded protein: CASNKEGGSYGYTF.

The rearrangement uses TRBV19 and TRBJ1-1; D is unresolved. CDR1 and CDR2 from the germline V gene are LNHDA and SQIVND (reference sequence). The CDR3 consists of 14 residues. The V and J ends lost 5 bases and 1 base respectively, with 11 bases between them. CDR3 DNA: TGTGCCAGTAGTCAACCGGGATCGAACACTGAAGCTTTCTTT. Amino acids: CASSQPGSNTEAFF.

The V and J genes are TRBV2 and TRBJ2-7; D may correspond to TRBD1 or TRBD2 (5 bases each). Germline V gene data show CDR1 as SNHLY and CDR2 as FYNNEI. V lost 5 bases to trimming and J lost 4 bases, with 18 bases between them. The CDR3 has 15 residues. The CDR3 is CASSQSPGTAYEQYF. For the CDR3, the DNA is TGTGCCAGCAGTCAAAGCCCCGGGACCGCTTACGAGCAGTACTTC.

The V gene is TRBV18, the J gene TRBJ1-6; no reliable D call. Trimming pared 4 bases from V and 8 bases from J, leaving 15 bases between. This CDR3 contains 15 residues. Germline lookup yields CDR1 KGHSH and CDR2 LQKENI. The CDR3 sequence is CASSRGSRKDSPLHF. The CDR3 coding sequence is TGTGCCAGCTCACGAGGATCGCGCAAGGATTCACCCCTCCACTTT. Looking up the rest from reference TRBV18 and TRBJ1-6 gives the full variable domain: NAGVMQNPRHLVRRRGQEARLRCSPMKGHSHVYWYRQLPEEGLKFMVYLQKENIIDESGMPKERFSAEFPKEGPSILRIQQVVRGDSAAYFCASSRGSRKDSPLHFGNGTRLTVT.

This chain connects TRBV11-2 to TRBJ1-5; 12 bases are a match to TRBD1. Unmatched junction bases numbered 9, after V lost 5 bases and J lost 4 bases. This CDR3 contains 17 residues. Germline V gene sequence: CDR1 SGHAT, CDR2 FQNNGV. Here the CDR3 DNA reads TGTGCCAGCAGCGGCGGGACAGGGGGCCTTCTAAATCAGCCCCAGCATTTT. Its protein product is CASSGGTGGLLNQPQHF.

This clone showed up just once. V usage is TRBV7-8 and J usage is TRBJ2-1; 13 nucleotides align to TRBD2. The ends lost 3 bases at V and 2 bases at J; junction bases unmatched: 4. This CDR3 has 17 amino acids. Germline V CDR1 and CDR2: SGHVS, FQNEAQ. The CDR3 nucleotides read TGTGCCAGCAGCTTCCCACTAGCGGGAGGGCCCTACAATGAGCAGTTCTTC. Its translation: CASSFPLAGGPYNEQFF.